This T cell receptor (beta chain) comes out of a study of blood T cells in healthy people across ages. Overall study results and limits: In long-lived donors, naive CD4+ cell counts and diversity exceeded those of aged donors.

About this clonotype itself: Its antigen is not identified.

A second 7 to 11 cycle PCR used barcoded and J-beta primers. Each cDNA molecule was tagged by a template-switch adaptor that had 12 random nucleotides. TCRdb re-derived calls from the 5' RACE reads in MiXCR, one entry per CDR3 protein. The sample yields 650,000 to 800,000 distinct CDR3 sequences, over 40% seen once. Trimming removed 4 bases from V and 7 bases from J; junction bases left unmatched: 18. This CDR3 is built from 18 residues. Germline V gene data show CDR1 as SGHRS and CDR2 as YFSETQ. The sequence was obtained from a woman aged 80 or over in good health. The V call is TRBV5-1, the J call TRBJ2-7, with TRBD2 matching 12 bases. Sequenced material: blood. The CDR3 is CASSLRTSGVATYNEQYF. The CDR3 nucleotides are TGCGCCAGCAGCCTCCGGACTAGCGGGGTGGCCACCTACAATGAGCAGTACTTC. The full variable domain, rest sourced from reference TRBV5-1 and TRBJ2-7, is KAGVTQTPRYLIKTRGQQVTLSCSPISGHRSVSWYQQTPGQGLQFLFEYFSETQRNKGNFPGRFSGRQFSNSRSEMNVSTLELGDSALYLCASSLRTSGVATYNEQYFGPGTRLTVT.